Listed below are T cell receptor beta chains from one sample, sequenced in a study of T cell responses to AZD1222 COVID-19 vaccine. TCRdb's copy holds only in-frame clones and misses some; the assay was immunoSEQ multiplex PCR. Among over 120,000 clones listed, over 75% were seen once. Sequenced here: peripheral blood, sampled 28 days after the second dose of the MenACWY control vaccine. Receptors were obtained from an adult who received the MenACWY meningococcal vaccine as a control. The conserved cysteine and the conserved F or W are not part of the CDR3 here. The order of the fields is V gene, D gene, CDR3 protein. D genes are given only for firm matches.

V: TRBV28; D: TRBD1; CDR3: ASSLGQGINQPQH
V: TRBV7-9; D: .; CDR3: ASSISTVSSYNEQF
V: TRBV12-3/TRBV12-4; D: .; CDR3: ASSVNQPQH
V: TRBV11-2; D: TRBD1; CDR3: ASRETGGEEKLF
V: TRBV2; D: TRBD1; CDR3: ASSVEGAGNNSPLH
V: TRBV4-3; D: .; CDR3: ASSQVGQSYEQY
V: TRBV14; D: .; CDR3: ASSQGGALNTEAF
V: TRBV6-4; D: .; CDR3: ASRNNQWGEAF
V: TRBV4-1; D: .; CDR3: ASSQDWGNTEAF
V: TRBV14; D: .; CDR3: ASSQLGRSYNEQF
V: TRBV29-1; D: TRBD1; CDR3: SVRQGNTEAF
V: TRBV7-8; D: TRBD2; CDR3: ASSLLGLAGSNEQF
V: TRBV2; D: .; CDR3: ASSVNRDSNQPQH
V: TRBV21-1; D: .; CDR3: ASSKGRGLETQY
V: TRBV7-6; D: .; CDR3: ASSLDQGFGTEAF
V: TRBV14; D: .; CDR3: ASSQAGALNTEAF
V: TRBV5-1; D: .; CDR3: ASSLVGTTNEKLF
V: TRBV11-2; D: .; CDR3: ASSLGTGSGYT
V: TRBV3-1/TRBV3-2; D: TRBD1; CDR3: ASSRGPGGIGDTQY
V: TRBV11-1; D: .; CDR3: ASSFSGGYEQY
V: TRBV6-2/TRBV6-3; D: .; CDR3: ASSYFAAYRIQY
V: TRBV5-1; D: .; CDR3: ASSLVGEDMGTQY
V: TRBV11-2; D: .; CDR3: ASSALQGLNTEAF
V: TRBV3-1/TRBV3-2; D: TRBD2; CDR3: ASSPGLAGGNEQF
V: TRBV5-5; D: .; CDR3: ASSLGLNYGYT
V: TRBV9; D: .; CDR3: ASSVAGDQPQH
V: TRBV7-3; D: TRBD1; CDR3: ASSLQGATEAF
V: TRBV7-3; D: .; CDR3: ASSLTRELTDTQY
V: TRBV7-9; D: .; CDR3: ASQILTDYEQY
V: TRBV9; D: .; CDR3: ASSVAGIDSYEQY
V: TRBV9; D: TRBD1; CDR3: ASSETGASPLH
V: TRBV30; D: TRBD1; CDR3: AWSPGQGWNTIY
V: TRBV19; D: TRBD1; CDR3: ASHRQGADTQY
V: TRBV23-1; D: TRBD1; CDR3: ASRGQVGGNTIY
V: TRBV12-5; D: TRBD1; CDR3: ASGWGQGVSGELF
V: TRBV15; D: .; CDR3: ATSRPDRRPQPF
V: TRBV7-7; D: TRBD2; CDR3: ASSLTSGGANEQF
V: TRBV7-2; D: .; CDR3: ASSFAGPVNTEAF
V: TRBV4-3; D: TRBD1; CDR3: ASTAETGATNEKLF
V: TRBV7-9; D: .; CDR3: ASSLAPSGANVLT
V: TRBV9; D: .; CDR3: ASKNQGWSNQPQH
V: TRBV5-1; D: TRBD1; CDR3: ASSVLQGGYEQY
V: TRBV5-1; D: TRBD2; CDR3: ASSLAGGLFYEQY
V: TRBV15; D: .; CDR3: ATSRSREPQH
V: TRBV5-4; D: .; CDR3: ASSLGGREVQGYT
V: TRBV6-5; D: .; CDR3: ASSLQGHNEQF
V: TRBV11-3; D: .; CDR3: ASSPSRTGNYGYT
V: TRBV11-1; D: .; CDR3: ASSAQGYEQY
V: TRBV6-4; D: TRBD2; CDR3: ASRAMGLAGGYEQY